A selection of T cell receptor beta chains follows, all from one sample in a study of blood T cells in healthy people across ages. TCRdb re-analysed the 5' RACE reads in MiXCR, keeping a single row per CDR3 protein. This table has 800,000 to 1,300,000 distinct CDR3 sequences, around 27% appearing once. This sample was shared with a second study, whose subject was T cells of mothers and their children.

Source material: blood. These receptors were taken from a girl aged 2-10 years in good health. Each CDR3 is given with its conserved first and last residue. D genes are given only for firm matches. Some rows mark clone size as missing; the rest say once, few, many or name a class of expanded clone.

D | size | length | J | V | CDR3 | DNA
- | - | 12 | TRBJ1-5 | TRBV24-1 | CATSDPGLPQHF | TGTGCCACCAGTGACCCCGGGCTTCCCCAGCATTTT
TRBD1 | - | 16 | TRBJ2-3 | TRBV28 | CASSPIGGQGTDTQYF | TGTGCCAGCAGTCCCATTGGTGGACAGGGGACAGATACGCAGTATTTT
- | few | 13 | TRBJ1-6 | TRBV2 | CASSRGNLSPLHF | TGTGCCAGCAGCAGGGGCAACCTCTCACCCCTCCACTTT
- | - | 14 | TRBJ2-1 | TRBV19 | CASSISLGRYEQFF | TGTGCCAGTAGTATCTCATTGGGGCGATATGAGCAGTTCTTC
- | - | 16 | TRBJ2-7 | TRBV20-1 | CSARDLLKGAPNEQYF | TGCAGTGCTAGAGATCTCTTGAAGGGAGCGCCCAACGAGCAGTACTTC
- | - | 15 | TRBJ2-5 | TRBV6-5 | CASSYSFAREETQYF | TGTGCCAGCAGTTACTCCTTCGCGAGGGAAGAGACCCAGTACTTC
- | - | 13 | TRBJ2-7 | TRBV7-9 | CASSEGLVYEQYF | TGTGCCAGCAGCGAGGGTTTAGTCTACGAGCAGTACTTC
- | - | 14 | TRBJ1-2 | TRBV12-3/TRBV12-4 | CASSLRGQNYGYTF | TGTGCCAGCAGCCTCCGGGGCCAGAACTATGGCTACACCTTC
- | few | 14 | TRBJ1-1 | TRBV29-1 | CSVGRRLLNTEAFF | TGCAGCGTCGGCCGGCGTCTCCTAAACACTGAAGCTTTCTTT
- | few | 14 | TRBJ2-7 | TRBV11-2 | CASSHLQGLDEQYF | TGTGCCAGCAGCCACTTACAGGGTCTCGACGAGCAGTACTTC
- | - | 12 | TRBJ1-5 | TRBV28 | CASDGSNQPQHF | TGTGCCTCTGATGGGTCGAATCAGCCCCAGCATTTT
TRBD2 | - | 17 | TRBJ2-1 | TRBV11-2 | CASSSQKLAGAENEQFF | TGTGCCAGCAGCTCCCAGAAACTAGCGGGAGCAGAGAATGAGCAGTTCTTC
- | - | 15 | TRBJ2-7 | TRBV7-8 | CASSSRDSYSYEQYF | TGTGCCAGCAGCTCACGGGACTCGTACTCCTACGAGCAGTACTTC
TRBD1 | - | 14 | TRBJ1-2 | TRBV5-1 | CASSFGTAIYGYTF | TGCGCCAGCAGCTTCGGGACAGCTATTTATGGCTACACCTTC
TRBD1 | few | 14 | TRBJ1-4 | TRBV3-1 | CASTWTGDNEKLFF | TGTGCCAGCACCTGGACAGGGGATAATGAAAAACTGTTTTTT
- | - | 17 | TRBJ1-1 | TRBV6-5 | CASSYRDLGEMNTEAFF | TGTGCCAGCAGTTACAGGGATCTGGGGGAAATGAACACTGAAGCTTTCTTT
- | - | 11 | TRBJ2-1 | TRBV7-2 | CASSFAAGPFF | TGTGCCAGCAGCTTCGCGGCAGGGCCCTTCTTC
- | - | 13 | TRBJ1-2 | TRBV6-2/TRBV6-3 | CASSSPISYGYTF | TGTGCCAGCAGTTCCCCTATCAGCTATGGCTACACCTTC
TRBD1 | - | 14 | TRBJ2-5 | TRBV6-2/TRBV6-3 | CASSTGTGQETQYF | TGTGCCAGCAGCACCGGGACAGGACAAGAGACCCAGTACTTC
- | - | 12 | TRBJ1-2 | TRBV12-3/TRBV12-4 | CASYDSVEGYTF | TGTGCCAGCTACGATTCGGTGGAAGGCTACACCTTC
- | few | 15 | TRBJ2-1 | TRBV7-2 | CASSLWRAEHNEQFF | TGTGCCAGCAGCTTATGGAGGGCCGAACACAATGAGCAGTTCTTC
TRBD1 | few | 15 | TRBJ1-2 | TRBV20-1 | CSASPRDRGIIGSTF | TGCAGTGCTAGCCCCCGGGACAGGGGGATTATAGGGAGCACCTTC
- | - | 15 | TRBJ2-5 | TRBV7-8 | CASSRLRQPVETQYF | TGTGCCAGCAGCCGTTTAAGACAGCCAGTTGAGACCCAGTACTTC